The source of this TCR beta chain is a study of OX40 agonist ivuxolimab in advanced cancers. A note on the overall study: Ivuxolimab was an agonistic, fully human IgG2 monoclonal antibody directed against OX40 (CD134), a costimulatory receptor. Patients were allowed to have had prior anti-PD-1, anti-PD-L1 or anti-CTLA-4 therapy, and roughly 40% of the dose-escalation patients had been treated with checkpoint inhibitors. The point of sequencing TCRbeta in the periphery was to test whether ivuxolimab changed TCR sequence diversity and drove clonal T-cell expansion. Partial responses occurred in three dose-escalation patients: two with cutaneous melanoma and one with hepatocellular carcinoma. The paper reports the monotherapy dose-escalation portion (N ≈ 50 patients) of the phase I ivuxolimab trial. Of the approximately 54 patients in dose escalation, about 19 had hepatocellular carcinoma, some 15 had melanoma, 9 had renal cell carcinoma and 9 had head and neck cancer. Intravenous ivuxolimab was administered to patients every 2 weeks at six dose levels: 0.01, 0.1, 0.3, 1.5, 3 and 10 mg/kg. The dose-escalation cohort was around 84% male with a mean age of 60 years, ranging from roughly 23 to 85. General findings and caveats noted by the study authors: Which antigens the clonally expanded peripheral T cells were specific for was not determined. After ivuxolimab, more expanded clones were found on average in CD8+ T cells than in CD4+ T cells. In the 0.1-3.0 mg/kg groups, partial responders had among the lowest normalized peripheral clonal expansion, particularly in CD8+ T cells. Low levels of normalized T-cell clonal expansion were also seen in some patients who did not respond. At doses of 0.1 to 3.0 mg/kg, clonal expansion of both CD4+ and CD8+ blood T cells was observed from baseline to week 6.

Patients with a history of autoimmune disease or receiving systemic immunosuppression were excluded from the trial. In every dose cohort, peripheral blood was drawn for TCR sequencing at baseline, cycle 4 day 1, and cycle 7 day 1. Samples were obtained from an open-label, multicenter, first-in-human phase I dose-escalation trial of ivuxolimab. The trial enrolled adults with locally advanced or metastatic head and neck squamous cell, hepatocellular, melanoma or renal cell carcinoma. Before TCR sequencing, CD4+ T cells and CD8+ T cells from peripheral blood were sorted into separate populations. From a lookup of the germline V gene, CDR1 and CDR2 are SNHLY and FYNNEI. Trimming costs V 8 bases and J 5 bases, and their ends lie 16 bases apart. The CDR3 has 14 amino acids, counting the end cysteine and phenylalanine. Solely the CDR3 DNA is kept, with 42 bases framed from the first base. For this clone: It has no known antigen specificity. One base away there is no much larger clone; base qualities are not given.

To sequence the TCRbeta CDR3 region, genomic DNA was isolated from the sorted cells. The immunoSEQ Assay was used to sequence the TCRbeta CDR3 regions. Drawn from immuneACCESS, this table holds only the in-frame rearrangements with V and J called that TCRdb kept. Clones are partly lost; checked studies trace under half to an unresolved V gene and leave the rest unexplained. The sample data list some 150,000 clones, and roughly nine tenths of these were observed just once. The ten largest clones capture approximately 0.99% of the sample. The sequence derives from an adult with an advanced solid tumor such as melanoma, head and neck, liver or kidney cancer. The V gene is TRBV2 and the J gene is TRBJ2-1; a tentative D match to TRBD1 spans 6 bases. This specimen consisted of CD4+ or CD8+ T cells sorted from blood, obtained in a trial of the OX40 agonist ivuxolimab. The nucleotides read TGTGCCAGCGGGAACAGGGACGGGGACAATGAGCAGTTCTTC. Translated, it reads CASGNRDGDNEQFF.